This entry features one TCR beta chain sequence. Its antigen is not identified. The germline V and J ends were trimmed by 7 bases and 7 bases, with 22 bases remaining between them. The CDR3 totals 15 residues. This sample is part of a study of T cell repertoires in cytomegalovirus infection. Study in general: The authors used CMV epitopes that were HLA-C-restricted (recently identified) and HLA-B-restricted (well studied). Indications of both CMV infection and matching HLA type were provided by public TCR beta signatures.

TCRdb called the reads again in MiXCR, with one record for every CDR3 protein. The table records about 920,000 distinct CDR3 sequences, roughly a third of them present only once. General study results and limits: Clonotypes of TCR beta that were HLA-C-restricted and CMV-specific dominated the ex vivo response.

V and J are TRBV12-3 or TRBV12-4 and TRBJ1-1; possibly TRBD1 for D (6 bases). The receptor was derived from a human donor in good health (CMV status not recorded). Some clones in this sample may be carry-over from other donors' samples. The sample here was cultured CD8+ T cells from PBMCs, taken from culture after CMV antigen stimulation. CDR3 DNA: TGTGCCAGCACCCGGGGGCGAGGGGAATGGAATGAAGCTTTCTTT. It yields the protein CASTRGRGEWNEAFF.